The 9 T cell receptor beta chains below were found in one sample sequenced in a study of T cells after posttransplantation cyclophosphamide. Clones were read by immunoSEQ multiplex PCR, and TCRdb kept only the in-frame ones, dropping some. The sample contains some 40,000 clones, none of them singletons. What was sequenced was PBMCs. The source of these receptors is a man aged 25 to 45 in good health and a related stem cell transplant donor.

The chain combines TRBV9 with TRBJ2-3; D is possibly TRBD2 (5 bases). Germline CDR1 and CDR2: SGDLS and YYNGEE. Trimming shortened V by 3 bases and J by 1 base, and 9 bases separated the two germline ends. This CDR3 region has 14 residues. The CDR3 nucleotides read TGTGCCAGCAGCGGGCTCGGGGGCACAGATACGCAGTATTTT. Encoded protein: CASSGLGGTDTQYF.

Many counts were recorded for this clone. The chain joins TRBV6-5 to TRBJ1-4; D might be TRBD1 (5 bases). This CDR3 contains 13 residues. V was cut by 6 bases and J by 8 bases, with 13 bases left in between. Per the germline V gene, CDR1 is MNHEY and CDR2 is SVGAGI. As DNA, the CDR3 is TGTGCCAGCAGGGGCACGGGGGACGAAAAACTGTTTTTT. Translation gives CASRGTGDEKLFF.

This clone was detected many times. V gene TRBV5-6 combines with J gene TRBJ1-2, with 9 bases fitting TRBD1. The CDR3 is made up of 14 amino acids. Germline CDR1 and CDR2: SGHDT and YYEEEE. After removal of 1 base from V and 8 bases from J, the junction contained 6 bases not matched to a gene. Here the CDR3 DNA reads TGTGCCAGCAGCTTGTGGGACAGGGAGGGCGGCTACACCTTC. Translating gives CASSLWDREGGYTF.

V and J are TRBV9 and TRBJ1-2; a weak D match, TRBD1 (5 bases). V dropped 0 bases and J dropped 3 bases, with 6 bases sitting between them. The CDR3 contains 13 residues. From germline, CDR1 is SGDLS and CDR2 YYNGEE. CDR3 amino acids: CASSVEQDYGYTF. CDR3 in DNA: TGTGCCAGCAGCGTAGAACAGGACTATGGCTACACCTTC. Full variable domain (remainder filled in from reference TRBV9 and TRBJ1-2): DSGVTQTPKHLITATGQRVTLRCSPRSGDLSVYWYQQSLDQGLQFLIQYYNGEERAKGNILERFSAQQFPDLHSELNLSSLELGDSALYFCASSVEQDYGYTFGSGTRLTVV.

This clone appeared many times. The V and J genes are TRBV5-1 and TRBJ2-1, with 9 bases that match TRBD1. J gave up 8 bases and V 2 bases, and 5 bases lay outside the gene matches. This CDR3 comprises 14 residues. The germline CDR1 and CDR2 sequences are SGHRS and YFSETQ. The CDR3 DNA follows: TGCGCCAGCAGCTTCCGACAGGGGGGGGATGAGCAGTTCTTC. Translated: CASSFRQGGDEQFF.

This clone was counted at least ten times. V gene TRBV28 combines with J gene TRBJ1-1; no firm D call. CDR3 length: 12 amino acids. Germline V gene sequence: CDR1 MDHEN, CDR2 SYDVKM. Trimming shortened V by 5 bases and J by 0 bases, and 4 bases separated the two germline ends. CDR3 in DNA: TGTGCCAGCAGTCTCTTGAACACTGAAGCTTTCTTT. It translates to CASSLLNTEAFF.

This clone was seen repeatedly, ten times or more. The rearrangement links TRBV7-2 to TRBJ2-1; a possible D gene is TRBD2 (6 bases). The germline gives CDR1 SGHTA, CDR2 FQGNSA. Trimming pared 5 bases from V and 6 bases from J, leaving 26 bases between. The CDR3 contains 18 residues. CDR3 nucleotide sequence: TGTGCCAGCAGCCCTAGCCACGGACTAACCAGTCGAACCAATGAGCAGTTCTTC. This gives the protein CASSPSHGLTSRTNEQFF. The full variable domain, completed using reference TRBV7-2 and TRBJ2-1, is GAGVSQSPSNKVTEKGKDVELRCDPISGHTALYWYRQSLGQGLEFLIYFQGNSAPDKSGLPSDRFSAERTGGSVSTLTIQRTQQEDSAVYLCASSPSHGLTSRTNEQFFGPGTRLTVL.

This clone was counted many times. The CDR3: CAISARGNEQFF. CDR3 in DNA: TGTGCCATCAGTGCACGGGGAAATGAGCAGTTCTTC. This chain connects TRBV10-3 to TRBJ2-1; a possible D gene is TRBD2 (5 bases). This CDR3 has 12 residues. Germline V gene data show CDR1 as ENHRY and CDR2 as SYGVKD. V lost 4 bases and J lost 7, with 8 bases in between.

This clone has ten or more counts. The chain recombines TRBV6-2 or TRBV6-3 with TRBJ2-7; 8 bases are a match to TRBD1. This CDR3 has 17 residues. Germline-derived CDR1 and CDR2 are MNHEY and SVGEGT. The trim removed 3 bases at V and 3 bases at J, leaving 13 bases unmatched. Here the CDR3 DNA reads TGTGCCAGCAGTTATGCGGCAGGGGGCACGTATTTCTACGAGCAGTACTTC. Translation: CASSYAAGGTYFYEQYF.